The 27 T cell receptor beta chains reported below all come from one sample, sequenced in a study of blood T cell repertoires in COVID-19. Profiled with immunoSEQ multiplex PCR; TCRdb holds only in-frame clones, not every one. The sample consists of about 39,000 clones, approximately 90% of them appearing once. The sample was peripheral blood. The receptors were sampled from a man between 50 and 59 years old with active COVID-19.

The chain is built from TRBV7-9 and TRBJ1-3; D is unresolved. In germline, CDR1 is SEHNR, CDR2 FQNEAQ (reference sequence). The V end was cut by 5 bases, the J end by 3 bases, with 11 bases between. The CDR3 has 14 residues. CDR3 DNA: TGTGCCAGCAGCGGCTACAGAGATGGAAACACCATATATTTT. Encoded protein: CASSGYRDGNTIYF.

The chain couples TRBV15 to TRBJ2-3; 10 bases align to TRBD1. The CDR3 extends over 15 amino acids. Germline lookup yields CDR1 LNHNV and CDR2 YYDKDF (reference sequence). The J segment lost 2 bases and the V segment lost 3 bases, leaving 2 bases of the junction unmatched. The CDR3 sequence is CATSRDRGNTDTQYF. The CDR3 region has the DNA TGTGCCACCAGCAGGGACAGGGGGAACACAGATACGCAGTATTTT.

The chain couples TRBV19 to TRBJ2-2, with D possibly matching TRBD1 (5 bases). The V gene lost 9 bases and the J gene lost 7 bases, with 12 bases spanning the gap. CDR1 and CDR2 from the germline V gene are LNHDA and SQIVND (reference sequence). CDR3 length: 12 residues. CDR3 coding DNA: TGTGCCAGCCAACCGCAGGGCGGGGAGCTGTTTTTT. This codes for CASQPQGGELFF.

The chain joins TRBV7-2 to TRBJ1-2; D not resolved. CDR3 length: 16 residues. Germline V gives CDR1 SGHTA, CDR2 FQGNSA. V was pared by 2 bases and J by 0 bases, with 13 bases between. The CDR3 coding sequence is TGTGCCAGCAGCTTATCGAGGGCCCTAGCTAACTATGGCTACACCTTC. As protein: CASSLSRALANYGYTF.

This chain uses TRBV19 with TRBJ1-4, with TRBD1 matching 8 bases. Germline CDR1 and CDR2: LNHDA and SQIVND (reference sequence). Trimming cost V 3 bases and J 8 bases; bases outside gene matches: 8. The CDR3 contains 15 residues. CDR3 DNA: TGTGCCAGTAGTATCCCGGGGACAGGATACGAAAAACTGTTTTTT. Translation gives CASSIPGTGYEKLFF.

Written as DNA, the CDR3 is TGCGCCAGCAGCACACCAGACAGGGGCGGAAACACCATATATTTT. Its protein is CASSTPDRGGNTIYF. The gene calls are TRBV5-1 and TRBJ1-3, with TRBD1 matching 8 bases. Germline V gene data show CDR1 as SGHRS and CDR2 as YFSETQ. The J segment lost 4 bases and the V segment lost 4 bases, leaving 7 bases of the junction unmatched. CDR3 length: 15 residues.

The genes are TRBV7-9 and TRBJ2-1; D is uncertain. There are 11 residues in the CDR3. Trimming took 0 bases from V and 9 from J, leaving 3 bases between them. CDR1 is SEHNR, CDR2 FQNEAQ, per germline (reference sequence). The CDR3 region has the DNA TGTGCCAGCAGCTTAGCAGCTGAGCAGTTCTTC. It is translated as CASSLAAEQFF.

The chain combines TRBV3-1 (or the pseudogene TRBV3-2) with TRBJ1-1, with D perhaps TRBD1 (6 bases). Deletions cut 4 bases from V and 2 bases from J, with 8 bases between. The CDR3 runs 13 residues. Germline V gene data show CDR1 as LGHDT and CDR2 as YNNKEL (reference sequence). The DNA of the CDR3 is TGTGCCAGCAGCCTACAGGGAAACACTGAAGCTTTCTTT. It encodes CASSLQGNTEAFF.

Written as DNA, the CDR3 is TGTGCCAGCAGCGTAGGCCCAGGGGGCCCTGGGGGCAATGAGCAGTTCTTC. Protein product: CASSVGPGGPGGNEQFF. V gene TRBV9 combines with J gene TRBJ2-1; TRBD1 agrees at 8 bases. The germline V gene encodes CDR1 SGDLS and CDR2 YYNGEE. CDR3 size: 17 residues. The junction had 11 bases not matched to a gene; V was cut back by 0 bases and J by 6 bases.

The J gene is TRBJ1-1, the V gene TRBV2, with no clear D. This CDR3 spans 13 amino acids. V was shortened by 6 bases and J by 6 bases, with 14 bases between the two germline ends. The germline V gene has CDR1 SNHLY and CDR2 FYNNEI. CDR3: CASRTRGTPEAFF. The DNA for the CDR3 is TGTGCCAGCAGGACACGGGGTACTCCTGAAGCTTTCTTT.

The V gene is TRBV4-3, the J gene TRBJ2-2; the match to TRBD1 covers 7 bases. The CDR3 loop spans 16 amino acids. V lost 2 bases and J lost 7; bases outside the gene matches: 10. CDR1 LGHNA and CDR2 YSLEER come from the germline V gene. The chain's CDR3 is CASSQSDRARVGELFF. Written as DNA, the CDR3 is TGCGCCAGCAGCCAATCCGACAGGGCGAGAGTCGGGGAGCTGTTTTTT.

This chain links TRBV27 with TRBJ2-3; D gene ambiguous. Looked up from germline, CDR1 is MNHEY and CDR2 is SMNVEV (reference sequence). The CDR3 has 12 residues. Trimming took 5 bases from V and 8 from J, leaving 11 bases between them. The CDR3 protein is CASSISTGTQYF. CDR3 bases: TGTGCCAGCAGTATCTCGACTGGTACGCAGTATTTT.

V is TRBV12-3 or TRBV12-4 and J is TRBJ1-2; tentatively, D is TRBD1 (5 bases). Trimming took 2 bases from V and 7 from J, leaving 11 bases between them. The CDR3 is made up of 13 amino acids. In DNA form, the CDR3 reads TGTGCCAGCAGTTTAATCTTGGGGCCTGGCTACACCTTC. Translating gives CASSLILGPGYTF.

The V gene is TRBV9, the J gene TRBJ1-2, with D perhaps TRBD1 (6 bases). The CDR3 runs 12 residues. V was pared by 3 bases and J by 7 bases, with 10 bases between. In germline, CDR1 is SGDLS, CDR2 YYNGEE. CDR3 nucleotide sequence: TGTGCCAGCAGCGGGGGGCTGGGTGGCTACACCTTC. This translates into CASSGGLGGYTF.

The V gene is TRBV7-6, the J gene TRBJ2-3, with 8 bases aligning to TRBD2. The CDR3 loop spans 16 amino acids. Trimming took 0 bases from V and 3 from J; bases not matched to a gene: 5. CDR1 is SGHVS, CDR2 FNYEAQ, per germline. CDR3 nucleotides: TGTGCCAGCAGCTTAGCAGGGACTAGGGGGACAGATACGCAGTATTTT. It translates to CASSLAGTRGTDTQYF.

The chain joins TRBV30 to TRBJ1-2, with D unclear. Germline V CDR1 and CDR2: GTSNPN, SVGIG (reference sequence). The V end was cut by 5 bases, the J end by 7 bases, with 14 bases between. CDR3 length equals 12 residues. CDR3 sequence reads: CAWGRGGGGYTF. CDR3 DNA: TGTGCCTGGGGGCGGGGAGGAGGTGGCTACACCTTC.

The rearrangement links TRBV29-1 to TRBJ1-4, with 8 bases matching TRBD1. V shed 4 bases, J shed 7 bases, and the junction held 5 bases outside the gene matches. Germline V CDR1 and CDR2: SQVTM, ANQGSEA. There are 13 residues in the CDR3. Here the CDR3 reads CSVVRGRGEKLFF. Written as DNA, the CDR3 is TGCAGCGTTGTCAGGGGGCGAGGTGAAAAACTGTTTTTT.

The V call is TRBV5-4, the J call TRBJ2-2, with 11 nucleotides matching TRBD2. J lost 1 base, V lost 2 bases, and 4 bases had no gene match. The CDR3 consists of 17 residues. Germline V gene sequence: CDR1 SGHNT, CDR2 YYREEE (reference sequence). CDR3 protein: CASSLGLAGMNTGELFF. The CDR3 DNA reads as TGTGCCAGCAGCTTAGGACTAGCGGGCATGAACACCGGGGAGCTGTTTTTT.

CDR3 DNA: TGTGCCATTCTCCCGGGACTAGCGGGCCTAACAGATACGCAGTATTTT. Protein: CAILPGLAGLTDTQYF. The chain joins TRBV24-1 to TRBJ2-3, with 12 bases matching TRBD2. Germline V CDR1 and CDR2: KGHDR, SFDVKD. The CDR3 has 16 amino acids. Unmatched junction bases numbered 11, after V lost 11 bases and J lost 3 bases.

The chain employs TRBV6-1 and TRBJ1-6; D may be TRBD1 (6 bases). The CDR3 totals 16 residues. Germline CDR1 and CDR2: MNHNS and SASEGT. Trimming shortened V by 4 bases and J by 2 bases, and 12 bases separated the two germline ends. The CDR3 sequence: CASSVRDTTYNSPLHF. CDR3 sequence (DNA): TGTGCCAGCAGTGTACGGGACACAACCTATAATTCACCCCTCCACTTT.

The rearrangement links TRBV2 to TRBJ1-2; 7 positions match TRBD1. Germline V gene sequence: CDR1 SNHLY, CDR2 FYNNEI. The CDR3 runs to 13 residues. Trimming took 8 bases from V and 7 from J; bases not matched to a gene: 10. The DNA for the CDR3 is TGTGCCAGCCAGACCGGGACAGCGGTTGGCTACACCTTC. Translated, it gives CASQTGTAVGYTF.

This sequence joins TRBV30 and TRBJ1-4; D remains unclear. The germline V gene encodes CDR1 GTSNPN and CDR2 SVGIG (reference sequence). Trimming cost V 3 bases and J 4 bases, with 6 bases left between them. The CDR3 is 12 residues long. The CDR3 DNA reads as TGTGCCTGGAGGGGGAGTAATGAAAAACTGTTTTTT. Amino acid sequence: CAWRGSNEKLFF.

This clone was observed a single time. This chain joins TRBV6-1 and TRBJ2-7, with D tentatively TRBD2 (5 bases). This CDR3 contains 14 residues. Germline V gene data show CDR1 as MNHNS and CDR2 as SASEGT. With 3 bases removed from V and 2 bases from J, the gap between germline ends came to 11 bases. CDR3 in DNA: TGTGCCAGCAGTGAGGACTGGCGGACCTACGAGCAGTACTTC. Amino acid sequence: CASSEDWRTYEQYF.

The gene calls are TRBV10-1 and TRBJ2-7; tentatively, D is TRBD2 (6 bases). Trimming pared 5 bases from V and 3 bases from J, leaving 14 bases between. Germline V CDR1 and CDR2: WNHNN, SYGVQD (reference sequence). The CDR3 loop spans 14 amino acids. In DNA form, the CDR3 reads TGCGCCAGCAGTCGGGGAGGAGGAGTCTACGAGCAGTACTTC. Translation: CASSRGGGVYEQYF.

This chain links TRBV7-2 with TRBJ1-2, with D possibly TRBD1 on 5 matching bases. Germline V lookup: CDR1 SGHTA, CDR2 FQGNSA. Between the trimmed V and J ends, which lost 3 bases and 4 bases, there was a span of 15 bases. There are 15 residues in the CDR3. Written as DNA, the CDR3 is TGTGCCAGCAGCTTCTCAGGGCCCCTCGGCTATGGCTACACCTTC. This sequence encodes CASSFSGPLGYGYTF.

This clone was found once. The CDR3: CSVSQGTNTEAFF. CDR3 nucleotides: TGCAGCGTCTCTCAGGGGACGAACACTGAAGCTTTCTTT. The chain recombines TRBV29-1 with TRBJ1-1; the D gene is possibly TRBD1 (6 bases). Trimming shortened V by 6 bases and J by 1 base, and 12 bases separated the two germline ends. Germline V gene sequence: CDR1 SQVTM, CDR2 ANQGSEA. The CDR3 is 13 amino acids.

The rearrangement joins TRBV7-2 to TRBJ2-5; 12 bases agree with TRBD1. This CDR3 has 15 residues. The V and J ends lost 2 bases and 4 bases, in that order; junction bases with no gene match: 2. Germline V gene data show CDR1 as SGHTA and CDR2 as FQGNSA. The CDR3 sequence: CASSLRDRGRETQYF. CDR3 DNA sequence: TGTGCCAGCAGCTTAAGGGACAGGGGGCGAGAGACCCAGTACTTC. Looking up the rest from reference TRBV7-2 and TRBJ2-5 gives the full variable domain: GAGVSQSPSNKVTEKGKDVELRCDPISGHTALYWYRQSLGQGLEFLIYFQGNSAPDKSGLPSDRFSAERTGGSVSTLTIQRTQQEDSAVYLCASSLRDRGRETQYFGPGTRLLVL.